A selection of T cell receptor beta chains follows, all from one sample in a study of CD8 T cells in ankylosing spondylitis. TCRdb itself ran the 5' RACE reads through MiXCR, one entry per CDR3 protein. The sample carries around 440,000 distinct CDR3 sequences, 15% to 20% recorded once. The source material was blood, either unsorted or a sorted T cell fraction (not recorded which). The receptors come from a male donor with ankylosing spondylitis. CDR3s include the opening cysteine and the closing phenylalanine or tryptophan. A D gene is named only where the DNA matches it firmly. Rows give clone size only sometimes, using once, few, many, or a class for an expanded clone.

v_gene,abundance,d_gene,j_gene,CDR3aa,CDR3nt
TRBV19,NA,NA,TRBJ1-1,CASSIRAMRGGMNTEAFF,TGTGCCAGTAGTATACGGGCTATGCGGGGTGGTATGAACACTGAAGCTTTCTTT
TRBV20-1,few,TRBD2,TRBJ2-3,CSAGAGRSTDTQYF,TGCAGTGCTGGAGCGGGGCGAAGCACAGATACGCAGTATTTT
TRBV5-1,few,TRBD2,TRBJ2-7,CASSIRLKRGENYEQYF,TGCGCCAGCAGCATCCGGTTAAAGCGGGGGGAAAACTACGAGCAGTACTTC
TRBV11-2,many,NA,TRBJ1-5,CASSEGTYSNQPQHF,TGTGCCAGCAGCGAGGGGACATATAGCAATCAGCCCCAGCATTTT
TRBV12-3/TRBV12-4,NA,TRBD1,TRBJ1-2,CASSLADRWERGYTF,TGTGCCAGCAGTTTAGCGGACAGGTGGGAAAGGGGCTACACCTTC
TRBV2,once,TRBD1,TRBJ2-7,CASNWTGDRDEQYF,TGTGCCAGCAATTGGACAGGGGACAGGGACGAGCAGTACTTC
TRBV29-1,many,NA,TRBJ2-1,CSVRRGGYNEQFF,TGCAGCGTTCGGAGGGGCGGATACAATGAGCAGTTCTTC
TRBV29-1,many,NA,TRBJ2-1,CSAVGGRGVGEQFF,TGCAGCGCCGTGGGGGGGCGAGGAGTTGGTGAGCAGTTCTTC
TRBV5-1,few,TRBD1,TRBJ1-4,CASSVTGAEKLFF,TGCGCCAGCAGCGTAACAGGGGCTGAAAAACTGTTTTTT
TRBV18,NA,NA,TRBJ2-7,CASSHPDRREQYF,TGTGCCAGCTCACACCCGGACAGACGGGAGCAGTACTTC
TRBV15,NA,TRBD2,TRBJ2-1,CATSRVSGSYNEQFF,TGTGCCACCAGCAGAGTTAGCGGGAGTTACAATGAGCAGTTCTTC
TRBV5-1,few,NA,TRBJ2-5,CASSRREQGLTQYF,TGCGCCAGCAGCCGACGAGAACAGGGTTTAACCCAGTACTTC
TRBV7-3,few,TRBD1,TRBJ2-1,CASSSKGGTGYNEQFF,TGTGCCAGCAGCTCGAAAGGGGGGACAGGATACAATGAGCAGTTCTTC
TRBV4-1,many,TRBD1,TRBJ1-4,CASSQDRGQGARTNEKLFF,TGCGCCAGCAGCCAAGATCGAGGACAGGGGGCGCGAACTAATGAAAAACTGTTTTTT
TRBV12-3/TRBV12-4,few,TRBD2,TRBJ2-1,CASSPGLLATNEQFF,TGTGCCAGCAGTCCCGGTCTACTAGCGACCAATGAGCAGTTCTTC
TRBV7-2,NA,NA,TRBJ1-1,CASSSSYAEAFF,TGTGCCAGCAGCTCCTCCTACGCTGAAGCTTTCTTT
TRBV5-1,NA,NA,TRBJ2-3,CASSLYGRGATDTQYF,TGCGCCAGCAGCTTGTATGGCAGGGGGGCCACAGATACGCAGTATTTT
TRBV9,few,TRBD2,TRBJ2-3,CASSSPRSGGDTQYF,TGTGCCAGCAGCAGTCCGAGGAGCGGGGGAGATACGCAGTATTTT
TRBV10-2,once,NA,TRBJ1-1,CASSERTGNTEAFF,TGCGCCAGCAGTGAGCGGACGGGGAACACTGAAGCTTTCTTT
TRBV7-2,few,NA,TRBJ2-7,CASSLAGRGTSYEQYF,TGTGCCAGCAGCTTAGCAGGAAGGGGCACCTCCTACGAGCAGTACTTC
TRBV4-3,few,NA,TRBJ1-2,CASSQEKDPWYGYTF,TGCGCCAGCAGCCAAGAAAAAGACCCATGGTATGGCTACACCTTC
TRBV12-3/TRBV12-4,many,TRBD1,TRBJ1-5,CASSQQGRAGQPQHF,TGTGCCAGCAGTCAACAGGGGCGAGCGGGACAGCCCCAGCATTTT
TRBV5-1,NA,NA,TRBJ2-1,CASSFSGPIYNEQFF,TGCGCCAGCAGCTTTAGCGGCCCCATCTACAATGAGCAGTTCTTC
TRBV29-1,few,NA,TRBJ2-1,CSVEFRGVVKEQFF,TGCAGCGTTGAATTCAGGGGGGTCGTAAAAGAGCAGTTCTTC
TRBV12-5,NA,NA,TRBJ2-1,CASGSARPYPHEQFF,TGTGCTAGTGGTTCGGCTAGGCCCTATCCCCATGAGCAGTTCTTC
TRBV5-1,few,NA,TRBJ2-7,CASSTPAQGNEQYF,TGCGCCAGCAGCACGCCGGCGCAGGGGAACGAGCAGTACTTC
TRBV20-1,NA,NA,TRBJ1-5,CSARPFDKGNQPQHF,TGCAGTGCTAGGCCCTTCGATAAGGGAAATCAGCCCCAGCATTTT
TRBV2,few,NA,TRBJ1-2,CASSGVDYGYTF,TGTGCCAGCAGTGGGGTTGACTATGGCTACACCTTC
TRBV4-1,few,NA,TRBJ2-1,CASSQDLGGIKYNEQFF,TGCGCCAGCAGCCAAGATCTGGGGGGTATCAAATACAATGAGCAGTTCTTC
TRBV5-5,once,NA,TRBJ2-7,CASSQGHPYEQYF,TGTGCCAGCAGCCAGGGACACCCCTACGAGCAGTACTTC
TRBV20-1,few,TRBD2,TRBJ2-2,CSAPLWRESRGELFF,TGCAGTGCTCCCCTTTGGCGGGAGTCAAGGGGGGAGCTGTTTTTT
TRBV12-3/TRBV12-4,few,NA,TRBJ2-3,CASSLDTRTAPSTDTQYF,TGTGCCAGCAGTTTAGATACTAGGACAGCCCCTAGCACAGATACGCAGTATTTT
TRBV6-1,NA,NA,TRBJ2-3,CASSIGPHGTTDTQYF,TGTGCCAGCAGTATCGGGCCCCATGGAACCACAGATACGCAGTATTTT
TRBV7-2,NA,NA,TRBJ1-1,CASSFGGVDTEAFF,TGTGCCAGCAGCTTTGGGGGGGTGGATACTGAAGCTTTCTTT
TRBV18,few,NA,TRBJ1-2,CASSPLEGSYGYTF,TGTGCCAGCTCACCACTGGAGGGGAGCTATGGCTACACCTTC
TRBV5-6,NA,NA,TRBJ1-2,CASSRGIKSGYTF,TGTGCCAGCAGCCGAGGAATCAAATCGGGCTACACCTTC
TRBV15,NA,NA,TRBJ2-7,CATSSRSGEQYF,TGTGCCACCAGCTCCAGGTCGGGCGAGCAGTACTTC
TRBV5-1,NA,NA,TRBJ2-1,CASSFGQLFDEQFF,TGCGCCAGCAGCTTCGGACAGCTCTTCGATGAGCAGTTCTTC
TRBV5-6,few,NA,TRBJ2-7,CASSLDERYEQYF,TGTGCCAGCAGCTTAGACGAGAGATACGAGCAGTACTTC
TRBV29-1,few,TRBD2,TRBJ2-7,CSVEGFSGRGDEQYF,TGCAGCGTTGAAGGTTTTAGCGGGAGAGGAGATGAGCAGTACTTC
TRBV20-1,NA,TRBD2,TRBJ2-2,CSARGVSGSANTGELFF,TGCAGTGCTAGAGGGGTTAGCGGGAGCGCTAACACCGGGGAGCTGTTTTTT
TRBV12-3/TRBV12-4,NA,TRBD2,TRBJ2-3,CASSLYGTSGTDTQYF,TGTGCCAGCAGTTTATATGGGACTAGCGGCACAGATACGCAGTATTTT
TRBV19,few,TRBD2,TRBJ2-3,CASSITSGGRDTQYF,TGTGCCAGTAGTATAACTAGCGGGGGCCGAGATACGCAGTATTTT
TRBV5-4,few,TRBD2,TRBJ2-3,CASSFTSGRSVGADTQYF,TGTGCCAGCAGCTTTACTAGCGGGAGATCGGTGGGCGCAGATACGCAGTATTTT
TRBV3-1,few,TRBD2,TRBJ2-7,CASSQEGGTSGVLQYF,TGTGCCAGCAGCCAAGAGGGCGGGACTAGCGGAGTTTTGCAGTACTTC
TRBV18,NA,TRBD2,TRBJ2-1,CASSPASGKVSYNEQFF,TGTGCCAGCTCACCGGCTAGCGGGAAGGTTTCCTACAATGAGCAGTTCTTC
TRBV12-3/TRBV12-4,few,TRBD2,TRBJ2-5,CPSGERGGVKTQYF,TGTCCCAGTGGGGAGCGGGGGGGTGTAAAGACCCAGTACTTC
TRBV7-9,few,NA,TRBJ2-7,CASSFGGSVREQYF,TGTGCCAGCAGCTTCGGGGGCAGTGTCCGGGAGCAGTACTTC
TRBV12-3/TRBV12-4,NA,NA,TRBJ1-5,CASSSTPRTENQPQHF,TGTGCCAGCAGTTCTACCCCCCGGACAGAGAATCAGCCCCAGCATTTT
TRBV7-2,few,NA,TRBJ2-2,CASSEDINLGELFF,TGTGCCAGCAGCGAGGACATCAATCTCGGGGAGCTGTTTTTT
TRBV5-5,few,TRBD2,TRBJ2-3,CASSRRGLAVSTDTQYF,TGTGCCAGCAGCCGTCGGGGACTAGCGGTTAGCACAGATACGCAGTATTTT